This TCR beta chain was documented in a study of blood T cells in healthy people across ages. A second PCR, run for about 6 to 12 cycles, used a sample-barcoded 5' primer plus a J-beta primer mix. From each sample, at least 2.5 million paired-end reads containing CDR3 were obtained. TCRdb ran MiXCR on the 5' RACE reads and lists one entry per CDR3 protein. The table has approximately 1,100,000 distinct CDR3 sequences, 45% seen once. With regard to this clonotype: Its target is not known. A much larger clone differs by one base, so this may be a read error.

This CDR3 is 15 amino acids long. The germline V gene has CDR1 DFQATT and CDR2 SNEGSKA (reference sequence). General study results and limits: Diversity of TCR beta correlated strongly with naive T cell percentage.

The chain joins TRBV20-1 to TRBJ2-3; D may be TRBD2 (6 bases). The sequencing input was blood. This TCR derives from a woman aged 55-70 years in good health. In nucleotides, the CDR3 is TGCAGTGCTAGAGATTGGAGGGATATTGCAGATGCGCAGTATTTT. This codes for CSARDWRDIADAQYF.